The clone carrying this T cell receptor (beta chain) showed up just once. At one boundary the junction diverges from the germline segment, which might be a read error. This sample is part of a study of blood T cell repertoires in COVID-19. The CDR3 extends over 15 amino acids. Germline-derived CDR1 and CDR2 are GTSNPN and SVGIG (reference sequence). Measured with immunoSEQ multiplex PCR; TCRdb has only the in-frame clones, and not every one. Among 250,000 to 400,000 clones listed, almost 90% were seen once. The gene calls are TRBV30 and TRBJ1-6, with TRBD1 identical over 8 bases. Material for sequencing was peripheral blood. The sequence was obtained from a woman aged 25 to 39 with COVID-19, enrolled during active disease. For the CDR3, the DNA is TGTGCCTGGGGACCCCTCCGGACAGGGAATTCACCCCCCCACTTT. Its protein product is CAWGPLRTGNSPPHF.